This entry lists 8 T cell receptor beta chains sequenced from one sample in a study of cytomegalovirus exposure and HLA in healthy donors. It was with 60 Vbeta and 13 Jbeta primers that the PCR ran. TCRdb's table, derived via immunoSEQ multiplex PCR, lists solely in-frame clones and lacks some. The repertoire has 130,000 or so clones, approximately 80% of them found once; the top ten carry 1.2%. Source material: PBMCs. These receptors all come from a man aged 50-59 years in good health and CMV-seronegative.

The rearrangement joins TRBV6-1 to TRBJ1-1; TRBD1 is a possible D gene (6 bases). Germline lookup yields CDR1 MNHNS and CDR2 SASEGT. V shed 6 bases and J shed 8 bases, with 13 bases lying between them. The CDR3 runs 12 residues. The CDR3: CASRAYREEAFF. CDR3 DNA: TGTGCCAGCAGGGCTTACAGGGAAGAAGCTTTCTTT.

This clone has just one count. This chain uses TRBV4-2 with TRBJ1-5; TRBD1 might be the D (5 bases). Looked up from germline, CDR1 is LGHNA and CDR2 is YNFKEQ. Trimming removed 0 bases from V and 0 bases from J, with 12 bases in between. This CDR3 is 17 amino acids long. The CDR3 loop reads CASSQDRQGGSNQPQHF. In DNA form, the CDR3 reads TGTGCCAGCAGCCAAGATAGGCAGGGTGGTAGCAATCAGCCCCAGCATTTT.

The rearrangement links TRBV6-1 to TRBJ2-5, with 14 bases identical to TRBD2. CDR3 length: 18 amino acids. CDR1 is MNHNS and CDR2 is SASEGT in the germline V gene. V dropped 0 bases and J dropped 5; count of bases not matched to a gene: 8. CDR3 bases: TGTGCCAGCAGTGAAGCGAGCGGGACTAGCGGGAGTGGCGAGACCCAGTACTTC. It is translated as CASSEASGTSGSGETQYF.

V usage is TRBV11-2 and J usage is TRBJ2-1; D is perhaps TRBD2 (5 bases). Germline V gene lookup returns CDR1 SGHAT and CDR2 FQNNGV. The CDR3 consists of 13 residues. V was pared by 3 bases and J by 7 bases, with 10 bases between. CDR3 residues: CASSFMTKNEQFF. In DNA, the CDR3 is TGTGCCAGCAGCTTTATGACTAAAAATGAGCAGTTCTTC.

The V gene is TRBV7-2, the J gene TRBJ2-7; D perhaps matches TRBD1 (6 bases). Looked up from germline, CDR1 is SGHTA and CDR2 is FQGNSA. The CDR3 is 14 amino acids. V lost 7 bases and J lost 0, with 13 bases in between. CDR3 amino acids: CASTNVGASYEQYF. DNA of the CDR3: TGTGCCAGCACCAACGTGGGGGCCTCCTACGAGCAGTACTTC.

The J gene is TRBJ2-6, the V gene TRBV29-1; D gene uncertain. Germline V gives CDR1 SQVTM, CDR2 ANQGSEA. V was shortened by 6 bases and J by 2 bases, with 11 bases between the two germline ends. CDR3 length: 14 amino acids. The CDR3 nucleotides are TGCAGCGTCTACAGTGAAGCTGGGGCCAACGTCCTGACTTTC. Translation gives CSVYSEAGANVLTF.

The chain employs TRBV7-9 and TRBJ1-4, with D unresolved. The CDR3 loop spans 15 amino acids. V lost 6 bases, J lost 8 bases, and 19 bases lay in between. From germline, CDR1 is SEHNR and CDR2 FQNEAQ (reference sequence). The DNA for the CDR3 is TGTGCCAGCAGGTCAAACGGGCATACGGGGGAAAAACTGTTTTTT. Its protein product is CASRSNGHTGEKLFF. Based on the CDR3 plus reference TRBV7-9 and TRBJ1-4, the full variable domain is DTGVSQNPRHKITKRGQNVTFRCDPISEHNRLYWYRQTLGQGPEFLTYFQNEAQLEKSRLLSDRFSAERPKGSFSTLEIQRTEQGDSAMYLCASRSNGHTGEKLFFGSGTQLSVL.

The chain employs TRBV10-2 and TRBJ2-3; 12 bases map to TRBD2. The CDR3 contains 20 residues. The V segment lost 4 bases and the J segment 0 bases; nucleotides outside the gene matches: 14. Per the germline V gene, CDR1 is WSHSY and CDR2 is SAAADI. The CDR3 sequence: CASSGTSGVPKPSSTDTQYF. In DNA form, the CDR3 reads TGCGCCAGCAGTGGGACTAGCGGGGTCCCGAAACCGTCTAGCACAGATACGCAGTATTTT.